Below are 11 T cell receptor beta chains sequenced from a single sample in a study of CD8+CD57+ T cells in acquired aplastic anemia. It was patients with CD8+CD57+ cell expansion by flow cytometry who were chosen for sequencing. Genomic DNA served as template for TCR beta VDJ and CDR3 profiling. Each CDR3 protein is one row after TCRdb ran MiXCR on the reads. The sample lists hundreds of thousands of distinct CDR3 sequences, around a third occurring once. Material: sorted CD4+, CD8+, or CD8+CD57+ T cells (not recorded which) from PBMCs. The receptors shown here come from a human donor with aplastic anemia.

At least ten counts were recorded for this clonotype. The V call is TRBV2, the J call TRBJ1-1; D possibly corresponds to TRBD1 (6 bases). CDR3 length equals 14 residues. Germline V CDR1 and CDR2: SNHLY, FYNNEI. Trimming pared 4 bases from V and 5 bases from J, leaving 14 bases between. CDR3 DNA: TGTGCCAGCAGTGGGGAGGGGGGGACAACTGAAGCTTTCTTT. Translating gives CASSGEGGTTEAFF.

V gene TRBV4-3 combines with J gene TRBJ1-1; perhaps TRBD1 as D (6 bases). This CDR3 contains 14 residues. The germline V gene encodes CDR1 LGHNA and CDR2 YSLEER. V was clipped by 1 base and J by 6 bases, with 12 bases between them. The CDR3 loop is CASSQARGAAEAFF. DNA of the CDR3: TGCGCCAGCAGCCAAGCCCGGGGGGCCGCTGAAGCTTTCTTT.

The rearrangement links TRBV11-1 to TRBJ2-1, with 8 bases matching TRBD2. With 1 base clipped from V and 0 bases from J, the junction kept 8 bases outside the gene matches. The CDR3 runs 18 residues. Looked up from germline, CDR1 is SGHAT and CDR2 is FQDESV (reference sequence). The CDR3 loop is CASSLVRLARSSYNEQFF. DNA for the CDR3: TGTGCCAGCAGCTTAGTCCGACTAGCGCGAAGCTCCTACAATGAGCAGTTCTTC.

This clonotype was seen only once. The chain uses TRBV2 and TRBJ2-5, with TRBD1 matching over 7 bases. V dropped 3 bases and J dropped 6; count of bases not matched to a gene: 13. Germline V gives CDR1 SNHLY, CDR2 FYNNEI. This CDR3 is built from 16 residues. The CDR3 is CASSDEQRQGEKTQYF. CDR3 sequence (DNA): TGTGCCAGCAGTGACGAACAAAGACAGGGTGAGAAGACCCAGTACTTC. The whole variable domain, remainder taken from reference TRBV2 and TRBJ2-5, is EPEVTQTPSHQVTQMGQEVILRCVPISNHLYFYWYRQILGQKVEFLVSFYNNEISEKSEIFDDQFSVERPDGSNFTLKIRSTKLEDSAMYFCASSDEQRQGEKTQYFGPGTRLLVL.

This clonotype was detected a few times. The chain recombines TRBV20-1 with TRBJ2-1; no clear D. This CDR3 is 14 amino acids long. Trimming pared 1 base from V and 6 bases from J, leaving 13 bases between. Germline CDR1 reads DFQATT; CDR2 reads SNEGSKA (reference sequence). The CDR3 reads CSARASQVSNEQFF. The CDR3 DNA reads TGCAGTGCTAGAGCCTCGCAGGTTTCCAATGAGCAGTTCTTC.

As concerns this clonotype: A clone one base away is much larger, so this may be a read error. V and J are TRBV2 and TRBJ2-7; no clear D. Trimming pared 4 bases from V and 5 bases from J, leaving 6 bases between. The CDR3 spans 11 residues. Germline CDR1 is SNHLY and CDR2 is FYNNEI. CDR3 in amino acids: CASSVYHEQYF. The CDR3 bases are TGTGCCAGCAGTGTCTACCACGAGCAGTACTTC.

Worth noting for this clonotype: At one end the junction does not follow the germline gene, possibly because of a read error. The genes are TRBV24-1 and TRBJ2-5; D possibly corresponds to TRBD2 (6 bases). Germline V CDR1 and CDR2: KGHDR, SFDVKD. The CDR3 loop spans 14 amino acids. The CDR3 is CATSDQWGDRTRYF. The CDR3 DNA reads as TGTGCCACCAGTGATCAATGGGGGGATAGGACCCGGTACTTC.

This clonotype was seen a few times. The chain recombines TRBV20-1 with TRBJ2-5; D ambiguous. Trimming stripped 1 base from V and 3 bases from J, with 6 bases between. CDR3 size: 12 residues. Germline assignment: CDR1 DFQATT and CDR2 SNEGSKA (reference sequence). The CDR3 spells CSARVRKETQYF. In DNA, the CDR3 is TGCAGTGCTAGAGTTCGGAAAGAGACCCAGTACTTC.

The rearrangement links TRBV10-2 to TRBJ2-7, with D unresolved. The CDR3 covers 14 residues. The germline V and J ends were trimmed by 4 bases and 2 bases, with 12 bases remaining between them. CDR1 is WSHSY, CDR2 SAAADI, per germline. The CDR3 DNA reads TGCGCCAGCAGTGGACCCAGGTTTCCCTACGAGCAGTACTTC. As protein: CASSGPRFPYEQYF.

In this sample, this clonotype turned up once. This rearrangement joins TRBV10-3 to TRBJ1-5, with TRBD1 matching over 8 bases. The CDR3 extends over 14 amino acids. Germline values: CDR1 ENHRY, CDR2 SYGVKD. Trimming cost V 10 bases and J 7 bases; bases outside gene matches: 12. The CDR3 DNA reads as TGTGCCAGCAGAAGGACAGGGTCGGAACAGCCCCAGCATTTT. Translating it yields CASRRTGSEQPQHF.

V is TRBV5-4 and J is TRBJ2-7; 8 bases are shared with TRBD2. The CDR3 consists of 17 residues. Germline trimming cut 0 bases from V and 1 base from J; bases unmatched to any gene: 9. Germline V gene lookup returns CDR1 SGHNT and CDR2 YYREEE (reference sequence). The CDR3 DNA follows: TGTGCCAGCAGCTTGGCCGCAGGAGCGGGGGATTCCTACGAGCAGTACTTC. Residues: CASSLAAGAGDSYEQYF.